This section outlines one T cell receptor (beta chain) sequence together with its context. The target antigen is unknown. This entry belongs to a study of beta chain features in type 1 diabetes. General study points: Among all four CD4+ subsets, Type 1 diabetes patients had TCRB CDR3s that were moderately but significantly shorter.

CDR3 length: 15 amino acids. Trimming removed 1 base from V and 6 bases from J, with 19 bases in between. Germline loops: CDR1 SQVTM, CDR2 ANQGSEA. Expressed TCRB transcripts were sequenced after all isolated RNA was converted to cDNA. Assay: immunoSEQ multiplex PCR; the TCRdb copy retains only in-frame clones and omits some. The table lists roughly 150,000 clones, about 9% of them singletons. Every participating donor gave one draw, a heparinised blood sample averaging about 110 mL. Sequencing was done on a sample of central memory CD4+ T cells from blood. This chain uses TRBV29-1 with TRBJ2-7, with D possibly being TRBD1 (5 bases). The receptor was derived from a woman younger than 35 with type 1 diabetes. The DNA of the CDR3 is TGCAGCGTTGAAGGGGCAAGGGGCCGGGTACGCGAGCAGTACTTC. Protein: CSVEGARGRVREQYF.